These 8 T cell receptor beta chains came from one sample sequenced in a study of T cells in narcolepsy. Sequencing was performed with immunoSEQ multiplex PCR; in TCRdb, only in-frame clones are kept and a portion is missing. The sample lists about 27,000 clones, approximately 80% occurring once. Sample: CD45RA- memory CD4+ T cells from PBMCs. The origin of the receptors is a human donor with narcolepsy.

This chain links TRBV19 with TRBJ1-1; 7 positions agree with TRBD1. Unmatched junction bases numbered 13, after V lost 4 bases and J lost 8 bases. Looked up from germline, CDR1 is LNHDA and CDR2 is SQIVND (reference sequence). The CDR3 totals 15 residues. Here the CDR3 DNA reads TGTGCCAGTAGTAGAACCAAGAATAGGGGGCAGGAAGCTTTCTTT. Amino acids: CASSRTKNRGQEAFF.

This rearrangement joins TRBV9 to TRBJ1-2; possibly TRBD1 for D (6 bases). Germline loops: CDR1 SGDLS, CDR2 YYNGEE. V lost 0 bases and J lost 2, with 11 bases in between. CDR3 length: 15 residues. The CDR3 coding sequence is TGTGCCAGCAGCGTAGAGGGCAGGGGAAACTATGGCTACACCTTC. Translated, it gives CASSVEGRGNYGYTF.

V and J are TRBV11-2 and TRBJ2-5, with D hard to call. Germline values: CDR1 SGHAT, CDR2 FQNNGV. The germline V and J ends were trimmed by 4 bases and 1 base, with 13 bases remaining between them. The CDR3 spans 15 residues. The DNA for the CDR3 is TGTGCCAGCAGCTCGATTCTGGGTTTCCAAGAGACCCAGTACTTC. Protein: CASSSILGFQETQYF.

J is TRBJ1-3 and V is TRBV30; the D gene is possibly TRBD1 (5 bases). CDR1 GTSNPN and CDR2 SVGIG come from the germline V gene (reference sequence). The CDR3 has 16 residues. V lost 1 base, J lost 0 bases, and 13 bases lay in between. CDR3 DNA: TGTGCCTGGAGTGGATTCCAGGGTCACTCTGGAAACACCATATATTTT. Its translation: CAWSGFQGHSGNTIYF.

The J gene is TRBJ2-7, the V gene TRBV5-8, with 8 positions matching TRBD1. Germline V gives CDR1 SGHTS, CDR2 YDEGEE. The CDR3 runs 14 residues. V shed 3 bases, J shed 4 bases, and the junction held 6 bases outside the gene matches. As DNA, the CDR3 is TGTGCCAGCAGCTCCCGGGACAGGCGTTACGAGCAGTACTTC. Protein sequence: CASSSRDRRYEQYF.

The V and J genes are TRBV4-1 and TRBJ1-2, with D hard to call. The CDR3 totals 13 residues. Per the germline V gene, CDR1 is MGHRA and CDR2 is YSYEKL. The V end lost 0 bases, the J end lost 3 bases, and 5 bases lay between the germline ends. CDR3 amino acids: CASSQEWYYGYTF. CDR3 bases: TGCGCCAGCAGCCAAGAGTGGTACTATGGCTACACCTTC.

This clone was seen only a few times. V gene TRBV6-1 combines with J gene TRBJ2-5, with D possibly TRBD2 on 6 matching bases. Trimming removed 3 bases at V and 7 bases at J, with 15 bases between. Looked up from germline, CDR1 is MNHNS and CDR2 is SASEGT. The length of the CDR3 is 14 residues. CDR3 amino acids: CASSEGGPFGTQYF. The CDR3 coding sequence is TGTGCCAGCAGTGAGGGGGGACCCTTCGGGACCCAGTACTTC.

The gene calls are TRBV4-1 and TRBJ2-3; possibly TRBD1 or TRBD2 for D (5 bases each). The CDR3 covers 13 residues. Looked up from germline, CDR1 is MGHRA and CDR2 is YSYEKL. V lost 10 bases and J lost 3, with 14 bases in between. CDR3 sequence reads: CATSAWGTDTQYF. CDR3 DNA: TGCGCCACCTCGGCTTGGGGGACAGATACGCAGTATTTT.